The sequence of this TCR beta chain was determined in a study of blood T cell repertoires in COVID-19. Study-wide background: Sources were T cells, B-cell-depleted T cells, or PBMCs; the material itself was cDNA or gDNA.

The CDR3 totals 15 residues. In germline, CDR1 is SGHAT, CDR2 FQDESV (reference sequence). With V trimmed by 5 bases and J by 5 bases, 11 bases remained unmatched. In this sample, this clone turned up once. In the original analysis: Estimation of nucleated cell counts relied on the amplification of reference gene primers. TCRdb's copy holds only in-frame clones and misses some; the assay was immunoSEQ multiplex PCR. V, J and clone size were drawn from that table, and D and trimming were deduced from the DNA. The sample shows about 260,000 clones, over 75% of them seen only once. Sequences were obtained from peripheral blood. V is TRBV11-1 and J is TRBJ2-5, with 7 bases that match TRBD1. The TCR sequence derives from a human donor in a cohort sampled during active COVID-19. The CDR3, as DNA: TGTGCCAGCAGCCCCGTCGGACAGGCTTGGGAGACCCAGTACTTC. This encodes CASSPVGQAWETQYF. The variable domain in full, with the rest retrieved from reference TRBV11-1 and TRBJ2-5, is EAEVAQSPRYKITEKSQAVAFWCDPISGHATLYWYRQILGQGPELLVQFQDESVVDDSQLPKDRFSAERLKGVDSTLKIQPAELGDSAMYLCASSPVGQAWETQYFGPGTRLLVL.